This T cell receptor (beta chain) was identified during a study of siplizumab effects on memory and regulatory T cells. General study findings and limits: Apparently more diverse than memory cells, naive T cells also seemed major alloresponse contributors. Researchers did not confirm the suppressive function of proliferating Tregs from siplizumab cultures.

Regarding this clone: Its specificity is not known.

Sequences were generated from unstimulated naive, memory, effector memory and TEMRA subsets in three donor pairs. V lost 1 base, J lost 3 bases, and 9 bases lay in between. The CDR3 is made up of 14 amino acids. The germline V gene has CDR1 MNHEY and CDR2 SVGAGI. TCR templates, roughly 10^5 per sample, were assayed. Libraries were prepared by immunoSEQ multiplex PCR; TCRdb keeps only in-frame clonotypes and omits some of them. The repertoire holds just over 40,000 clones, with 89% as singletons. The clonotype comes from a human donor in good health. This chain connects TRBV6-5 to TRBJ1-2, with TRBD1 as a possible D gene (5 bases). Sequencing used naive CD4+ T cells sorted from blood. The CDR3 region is CASSYLGDDYGYTF. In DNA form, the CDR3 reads TGTGCCAGCAGTTACTTAGGGGACGACTATGGCTACACCTTC.